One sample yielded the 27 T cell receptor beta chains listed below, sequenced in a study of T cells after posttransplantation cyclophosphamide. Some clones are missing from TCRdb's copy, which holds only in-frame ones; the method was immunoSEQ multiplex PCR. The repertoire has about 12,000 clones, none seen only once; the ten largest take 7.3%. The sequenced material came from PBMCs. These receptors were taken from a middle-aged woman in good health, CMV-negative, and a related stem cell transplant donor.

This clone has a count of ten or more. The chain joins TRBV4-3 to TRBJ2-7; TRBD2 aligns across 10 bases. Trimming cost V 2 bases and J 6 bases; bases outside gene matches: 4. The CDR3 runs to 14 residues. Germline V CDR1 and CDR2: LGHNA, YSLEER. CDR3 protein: CASSQLAGVSEQYF. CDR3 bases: TGCGCCAGCAGCCAACTAGCGGGAGTCAGCGAGCAGTACTTC.

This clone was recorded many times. CDR3 sequence reads: CASSLGQGIQHF. In nucleotides, the CDR3 is TGTGCCAGCTCACTTGGACAGGGCATCCAGCATTTT. The chain combines TRBV18 with TRBJ1-5; 8 nucleotides line up with TRBD1. Germline values: CDR1 KGHSH, CDR2 LQKENI. The junction had 5 bases not matched to a gene; V was cut back by 4 bases and J by 12 bases. The CDR3 length is 12 residues.

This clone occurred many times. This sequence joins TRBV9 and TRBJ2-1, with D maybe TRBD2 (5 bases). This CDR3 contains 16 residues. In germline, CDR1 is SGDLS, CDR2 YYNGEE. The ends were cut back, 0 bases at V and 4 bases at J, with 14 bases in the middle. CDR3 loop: CASSVARGYSYNEQFF. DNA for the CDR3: TGTGCCAGCAGCGTAGCTCGGGGATATTCATACAATGAGCAGTTCTTC. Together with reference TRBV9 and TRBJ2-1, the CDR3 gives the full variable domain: DSGVTQTPKHLITATGQRVTLRCSPRSGDLSVYWYQQSLDQGLQFLIQYYNGEERAKGNILERFSAQQFPDLHSELNLSSLELGDSALYFCASSVARGYSYNEQFFGPGTRLTVL.

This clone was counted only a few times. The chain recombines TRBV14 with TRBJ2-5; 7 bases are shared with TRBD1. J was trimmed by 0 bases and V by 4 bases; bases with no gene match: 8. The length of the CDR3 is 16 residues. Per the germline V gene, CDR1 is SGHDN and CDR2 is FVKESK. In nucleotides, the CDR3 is TGTGCCAGCAGCCCCTCCGGGACAGCTCACCAAGAGACCCAGTACTTC. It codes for CASSPSGTAHQETQYF. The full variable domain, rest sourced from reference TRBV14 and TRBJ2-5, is EAGVTQFPSHSVIEKGQTVTLRCDPISGHDNLYWYRRVMGKEIKFLLHFVKESKQDESGMPNNRFLAERTGGTYSTLKVQPAELEDSGVYFCASSPSGTAHQETQYFGPGTRLLVL.

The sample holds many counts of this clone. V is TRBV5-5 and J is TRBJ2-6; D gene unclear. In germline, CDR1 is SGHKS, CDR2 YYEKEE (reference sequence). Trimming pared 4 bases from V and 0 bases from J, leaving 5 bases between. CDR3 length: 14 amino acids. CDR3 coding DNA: TGTGCCAGCAGCAATATCTCTGGGGCCAACGTCCTGACTTTC. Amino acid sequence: CASSNISGANVLTF.

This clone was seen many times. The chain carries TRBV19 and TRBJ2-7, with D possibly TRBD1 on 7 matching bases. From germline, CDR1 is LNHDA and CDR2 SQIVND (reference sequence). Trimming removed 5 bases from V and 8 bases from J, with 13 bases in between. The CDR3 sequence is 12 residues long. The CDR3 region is CASSLTGRQQYF. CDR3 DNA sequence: TGTGCCAGTAGTTTGACAGGGAGGCAGCAGTACTTC.

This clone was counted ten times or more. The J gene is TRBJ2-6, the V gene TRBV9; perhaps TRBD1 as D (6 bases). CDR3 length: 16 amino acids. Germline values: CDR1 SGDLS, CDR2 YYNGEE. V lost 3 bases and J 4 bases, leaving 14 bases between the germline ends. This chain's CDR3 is CASSAGQGTGANVLTF. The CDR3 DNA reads TGTGCCAGCAGCGCCGGGCAGGGGACCGGGGCCAACGTCCTGACTTTC.

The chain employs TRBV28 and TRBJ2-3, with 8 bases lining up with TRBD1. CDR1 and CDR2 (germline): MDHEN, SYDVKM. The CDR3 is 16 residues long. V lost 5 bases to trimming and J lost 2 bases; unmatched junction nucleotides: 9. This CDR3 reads CASSPQGQDDTDTQYF. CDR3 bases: TGTGCCAGCAGTCCTCAGGGACAGGACGACACAGATACGCAGTATTTT.

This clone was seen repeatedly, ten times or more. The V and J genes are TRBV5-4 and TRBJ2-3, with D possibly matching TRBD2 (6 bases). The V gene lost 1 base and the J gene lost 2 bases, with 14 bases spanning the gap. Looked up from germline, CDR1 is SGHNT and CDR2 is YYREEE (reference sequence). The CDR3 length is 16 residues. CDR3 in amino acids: CASSLFGGANTDTQYF. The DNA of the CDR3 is TGTGCCAGCAGCTTGTTTGGCGGGGCCAACACAGATACGCAGTATTTT.

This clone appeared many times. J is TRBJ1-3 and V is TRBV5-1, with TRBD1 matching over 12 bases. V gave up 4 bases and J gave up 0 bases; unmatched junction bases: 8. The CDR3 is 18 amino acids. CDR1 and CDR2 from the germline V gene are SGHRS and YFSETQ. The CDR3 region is CASSTGTGGENSGNTIYF. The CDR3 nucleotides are TGCGCCAGCAGCACCGGGACAGGGGGCGAAAACTCTGGAAACACCATATATTTT. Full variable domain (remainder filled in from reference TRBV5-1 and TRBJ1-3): KAGVTQTPRYLIKTRGQQVTLSCSPISGHRSVSWYQQTPGQGLQFLFEYFSETQRNKGNFPGRFSGRQFSNSRSEMNVSTLELGDSALYLCASSTGTGGENSGNTIYFGEGSWLTVV.

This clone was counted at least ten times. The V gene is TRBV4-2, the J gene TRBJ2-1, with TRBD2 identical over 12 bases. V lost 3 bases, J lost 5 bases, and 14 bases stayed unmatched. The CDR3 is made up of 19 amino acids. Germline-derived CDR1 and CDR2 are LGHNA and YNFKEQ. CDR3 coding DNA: TGTGCCAGCAGCCATCTTGGACTAGCGGGAACCTCCAGGGACAATGAGCAGTTCTTC. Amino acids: CASSHLGLAGTSRDNEQFF.

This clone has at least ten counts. The CDR3 DNA reads as TGTGCCACCAGCAGAGGAGGACAGGGAGGTGAGCAGTACTTC. The encoded protein is CATSRGGQGGEQYF. J is TRBJ2-7 and V is TRBV15, with TRBD1 matching over 8 bases. The CDR3 extends over 14 amino acids. Germline V gene lookup returns CDR1 LNHNV and CDR2 YYDKDF (reference sequence). After removal of 1 base from V and 7 bases from J, the junction contained 6 bases not matched to a gene.

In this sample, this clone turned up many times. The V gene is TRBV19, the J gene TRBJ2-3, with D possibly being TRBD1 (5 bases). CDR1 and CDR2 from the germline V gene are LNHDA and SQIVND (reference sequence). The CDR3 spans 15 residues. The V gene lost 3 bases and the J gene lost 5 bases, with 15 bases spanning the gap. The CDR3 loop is CASSIMATQGDTQYF. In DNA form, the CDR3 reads TGTGCCAGTAGTATCATGGCAACTCAGGGAGATACGCAGTATTTT.

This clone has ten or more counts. The CDR3 nucleotides are TGTGCCAGCTCACCCCCAGTCGTACAACGGGGGGCTCATGAGCAGTTCTTC. Translated: CASSPPVVQRGAHEQFF. J is TRBJ2-1 and V is TRBV18, with D tentatively TRBD2 (7 bases). There are 17 residues in the CDR3. V was clipped by 3 bases and J by 8 bases, with 23 bases between them. Looked up from germline, CDR1 is KGHSH and CDR2 is LQKENI.

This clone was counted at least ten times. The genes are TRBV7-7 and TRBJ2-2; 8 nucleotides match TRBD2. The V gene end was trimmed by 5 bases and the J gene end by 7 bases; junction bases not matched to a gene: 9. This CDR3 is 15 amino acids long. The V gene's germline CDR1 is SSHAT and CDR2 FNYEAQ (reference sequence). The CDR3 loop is CASSPSGSYNGELFF. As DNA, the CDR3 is TGTGCCAGCAGCCCGAGCGGGAGTTATAACGGGGAGCTGTTTTTT. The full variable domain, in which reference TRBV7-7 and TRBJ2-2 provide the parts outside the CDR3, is GAGVSQSPRYKVTKRGQDVTLRCDPISSHATLYWYQQALGQGPEFLTYFNYEAQPDKSGLPSDRFSAERPEGSISTLTIQRTEQRDSAMYRCASSPSGSYNGELFFGEGSRLTVL.

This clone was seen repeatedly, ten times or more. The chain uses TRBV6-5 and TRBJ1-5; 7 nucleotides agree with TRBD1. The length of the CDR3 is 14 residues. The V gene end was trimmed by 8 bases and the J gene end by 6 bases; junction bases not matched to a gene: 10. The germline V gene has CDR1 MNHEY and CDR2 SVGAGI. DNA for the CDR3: TGTGCCAGCTCCGTCCAGGGGGTCGGTCAGCCCCAGCATTTT. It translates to CASSVQGVGQPQHF.

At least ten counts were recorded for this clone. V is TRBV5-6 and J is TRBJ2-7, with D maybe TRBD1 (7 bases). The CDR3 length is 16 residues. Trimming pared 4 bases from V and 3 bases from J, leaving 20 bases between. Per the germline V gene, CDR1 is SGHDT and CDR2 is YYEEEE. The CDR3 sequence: CASSAGQSVFRYEQYF. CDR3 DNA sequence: TGTGCCAGCAGCGCGGGACAGTCGGTATTCCGCTACGAGCAGTACTTC.

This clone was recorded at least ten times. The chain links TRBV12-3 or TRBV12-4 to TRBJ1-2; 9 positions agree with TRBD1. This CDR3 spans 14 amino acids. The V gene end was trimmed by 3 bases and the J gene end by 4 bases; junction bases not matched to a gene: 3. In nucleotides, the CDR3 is TGTGCCAGCAGTTTGCCGGGACAGGGCTATGGCTACACCTTC. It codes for CASSLPGQGYGYTF.

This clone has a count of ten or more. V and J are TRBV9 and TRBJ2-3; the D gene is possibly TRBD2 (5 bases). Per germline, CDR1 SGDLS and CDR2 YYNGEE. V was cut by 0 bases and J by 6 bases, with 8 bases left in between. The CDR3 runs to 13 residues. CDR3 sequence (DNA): TGTGCCAGCAGCGTAGATCTAGCCGATACGCAGTATTTT. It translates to CASSVDLADTQYF.

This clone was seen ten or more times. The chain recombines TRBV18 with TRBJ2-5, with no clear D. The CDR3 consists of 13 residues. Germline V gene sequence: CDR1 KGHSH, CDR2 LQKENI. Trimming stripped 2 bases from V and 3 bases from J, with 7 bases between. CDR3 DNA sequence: TGTGCCAGCTCACCAATCGGTAAAGAGACCCAGTACTTC. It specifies CASSPIGKETQYF.

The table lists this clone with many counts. This CDR3 is CAIRRGEDQPQHF. In nucleotides, the CDR3 is TGTGCCATCCGCCGGGGGGAAGATCAGCCCCAGCATTTT. The V call is TRBV10-3, the J call TRBJ1-5, with a tentative D call TRBD1 (5 bases). Trimming took off 8 bases at V and 5 bases at J, with 13 bases between the two ends. CDR1 and CDR2 from the germline V gene are ENHRY and SYGVKD. The CDR3 is made up of 13 amino acids.

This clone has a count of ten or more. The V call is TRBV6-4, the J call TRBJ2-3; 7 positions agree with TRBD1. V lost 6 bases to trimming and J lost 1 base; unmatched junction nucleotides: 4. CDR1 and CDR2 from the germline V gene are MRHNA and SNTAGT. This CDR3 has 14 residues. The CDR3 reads CASSRTGRTDTQYF. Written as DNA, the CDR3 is TGTGCCAGCAGCAGGACAGGCCGCACAGATACGCAGTATTTT.

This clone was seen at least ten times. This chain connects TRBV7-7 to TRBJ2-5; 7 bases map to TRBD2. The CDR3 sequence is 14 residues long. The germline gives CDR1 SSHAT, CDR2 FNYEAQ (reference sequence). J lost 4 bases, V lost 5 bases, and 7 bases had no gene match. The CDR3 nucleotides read TGTGCCAGCAGCCGCGACGTAGCGGGAGAGACCCAGTACTTC. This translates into CASSRDVAGETQYF. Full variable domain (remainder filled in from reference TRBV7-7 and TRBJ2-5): GAGVSQSPRYKVTKRGQDVTLRCDPISSHATLYWYQQALGQGPEFLTYFNYEAQPDKSGLPSDRFSAERPEGSISTLTIQRTEQRDSAMYRCASSRDVAGETQYFGPGTRLLVL.

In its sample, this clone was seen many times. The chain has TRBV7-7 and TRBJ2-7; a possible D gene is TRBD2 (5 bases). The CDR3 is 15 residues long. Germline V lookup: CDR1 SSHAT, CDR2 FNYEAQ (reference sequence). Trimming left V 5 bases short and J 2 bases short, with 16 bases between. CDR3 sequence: CASSKQPGSPYEQYF. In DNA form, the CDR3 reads TGTGCCAGCAGCAAACAACCGGGGTCCCCCTACGAGCAGTACTTC.

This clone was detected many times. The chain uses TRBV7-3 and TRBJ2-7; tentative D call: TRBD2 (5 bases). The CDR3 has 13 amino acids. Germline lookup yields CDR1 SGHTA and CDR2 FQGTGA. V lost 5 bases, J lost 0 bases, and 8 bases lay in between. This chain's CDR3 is CASSQDFSYEQYF. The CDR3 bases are TGTGCCAGCAGCCAGGACTTCTCCTACGAGCAGTACTTC. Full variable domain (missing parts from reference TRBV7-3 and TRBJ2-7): GAGVSQTPSNKVTEKGKYVELRCDPISGHTALYWYRQSLGQGPEFLIYFQGTGAADDSGLPNDRFFAVRPEGSVSTLKIQRTERGDSAVYLCASSQDFSYEQYFGPGTRLTVT.

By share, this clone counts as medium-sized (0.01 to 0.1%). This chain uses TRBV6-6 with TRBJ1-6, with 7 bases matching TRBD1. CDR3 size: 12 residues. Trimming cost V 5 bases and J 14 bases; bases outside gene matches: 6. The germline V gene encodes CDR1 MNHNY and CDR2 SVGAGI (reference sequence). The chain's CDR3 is CASSIPGGTLHF. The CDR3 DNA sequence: TGTGCCAGCAGTATTCCAGGGGGAACCCTCCACTTT.

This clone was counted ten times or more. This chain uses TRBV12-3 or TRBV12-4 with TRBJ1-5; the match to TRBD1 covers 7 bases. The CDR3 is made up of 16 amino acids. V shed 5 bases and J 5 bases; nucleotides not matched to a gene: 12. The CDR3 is CASSPAGTAFDQPQHF. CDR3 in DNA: TGTGCCAGCAGTCCGGCCGGGACAGCCTTCGATCAGCCCCAGCATTTT.